This T cell receptor (beta chain) was captured in a study of blood T cell repertoires in COVID-19. About the research overall: Sources were T cells, B-cell-depleted T cells, or PBMCs; the material itself was cDNA or gDNA.

In the authors' methods: Amplification of reference gene primers provided the estimated nucleated cell counts. Produced via immunoSEQ multiplex PCR; TCRdb's table is partial and in-frame only. For V, J and clone size, that table is used; D and trimming come from the DNA. The sample consists of about 200,000 clones, just under 85% of them appearing once. The CDR3 runs 15 residues. Seattle patient enrollment occurred during active infection, with longitudinal follow-up thereafter. The sequence was collected from a man aged 60-69 years with COVID-19, enrolled during active disease. The sequencing input was peripheral blood. The chain couples TRBV12-2 to TRBJ1-5. TRBV12-2 is annotated as a pseudogene. The CDR3 DNA is TGTGCAAGTCGCTTAGGGCGGAGTCGCAATCAGCCCCAGCATTTT. It specifies CASRLGRSRNQPQHF.